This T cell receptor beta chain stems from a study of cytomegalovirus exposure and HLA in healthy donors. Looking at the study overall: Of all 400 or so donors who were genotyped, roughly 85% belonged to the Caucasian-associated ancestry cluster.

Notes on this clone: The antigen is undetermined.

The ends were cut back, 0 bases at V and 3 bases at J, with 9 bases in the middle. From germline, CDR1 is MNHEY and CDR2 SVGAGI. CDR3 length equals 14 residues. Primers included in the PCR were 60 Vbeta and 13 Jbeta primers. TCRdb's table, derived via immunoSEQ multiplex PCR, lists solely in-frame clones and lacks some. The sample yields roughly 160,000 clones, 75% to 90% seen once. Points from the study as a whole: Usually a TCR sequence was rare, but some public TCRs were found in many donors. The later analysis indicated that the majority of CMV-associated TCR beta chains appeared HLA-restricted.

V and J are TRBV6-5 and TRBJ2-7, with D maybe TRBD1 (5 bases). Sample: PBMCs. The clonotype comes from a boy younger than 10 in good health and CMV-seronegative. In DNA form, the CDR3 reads TGTGCCAGCAGTTACTCTAGGCAGGGCTACGAGCAGTACTTC. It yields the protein CASSYSRQGYEQYF.